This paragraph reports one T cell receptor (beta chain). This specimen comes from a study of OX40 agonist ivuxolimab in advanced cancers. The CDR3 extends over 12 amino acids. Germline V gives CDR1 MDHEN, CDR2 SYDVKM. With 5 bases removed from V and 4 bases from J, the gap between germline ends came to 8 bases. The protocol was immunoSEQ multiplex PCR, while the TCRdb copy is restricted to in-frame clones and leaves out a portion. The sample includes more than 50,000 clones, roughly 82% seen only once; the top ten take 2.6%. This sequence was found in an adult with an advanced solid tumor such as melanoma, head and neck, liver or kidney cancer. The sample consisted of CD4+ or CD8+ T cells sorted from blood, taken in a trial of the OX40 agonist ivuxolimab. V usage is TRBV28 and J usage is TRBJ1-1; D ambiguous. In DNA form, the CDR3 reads TGTGCCAGCAGTCCCCGCGGCACTGAAGCTTTCTTT. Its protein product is CASSPRGTEAFF.